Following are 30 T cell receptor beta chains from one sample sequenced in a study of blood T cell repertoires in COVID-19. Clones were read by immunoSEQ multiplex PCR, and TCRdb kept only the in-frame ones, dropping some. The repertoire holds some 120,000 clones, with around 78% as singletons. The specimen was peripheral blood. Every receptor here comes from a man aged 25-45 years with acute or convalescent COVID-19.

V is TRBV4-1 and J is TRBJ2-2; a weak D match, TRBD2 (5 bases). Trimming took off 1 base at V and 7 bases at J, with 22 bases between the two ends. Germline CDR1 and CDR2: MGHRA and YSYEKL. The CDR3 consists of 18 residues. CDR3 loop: CASSQVFTLRRGGGELFF. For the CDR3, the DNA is TGCGCCAGCAGCCAAGTGTTCACGTTAAGGAGAGGAGGCGGGGAGCTGTTTTTT.

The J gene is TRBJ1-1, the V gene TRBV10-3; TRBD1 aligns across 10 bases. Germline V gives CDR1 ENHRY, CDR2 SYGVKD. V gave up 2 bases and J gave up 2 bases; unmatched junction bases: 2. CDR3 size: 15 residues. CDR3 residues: CAISERDRGNTEAFF. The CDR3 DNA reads TGTGCCATCAGTGAGAGGGACAGGGGAAACACTGAAGCTTTCTTT.

The CDR3 here is CASSFRGLTNTGELFF. Here the CDR3 DNA reads TGTGCCAGCAGCTTCCGGGGACTAACGAACACCGGGGAGCTGTTTTTT. This rearrangement joins TRBV11-2 to TRBJ2-2; 7 bases map to TRBD2. Losses at the gene ends were 3 bases for V and 0 bases for J; bases not matched to a gene: 4. This CDR3 contains 16 residues. CDR1 SGHAT and CDR2 FQNNGV come from the germline V gene. Full variable domain (missing parts from reference TRBV11-2 and TRBJ2-2): EAGVAQSPRYKIIEKRQSVAFWCNPISGHATLYWYQQILGQGPKLLIQFQNNGVVDDSQLPKDRFSAERLKGVDSTLKIQPAKLEDSAVYLCASSFRGLTNTGELFFGEGSRLTVL.

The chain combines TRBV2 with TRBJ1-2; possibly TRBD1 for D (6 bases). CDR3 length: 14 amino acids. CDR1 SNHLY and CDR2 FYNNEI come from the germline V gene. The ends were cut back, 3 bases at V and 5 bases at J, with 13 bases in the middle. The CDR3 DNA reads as TGTGCCAGCAGTGAGAACGGCCAGGGGTATGGCTACACCTTC. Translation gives CASSENGQGYGYTF. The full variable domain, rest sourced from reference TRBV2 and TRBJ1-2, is EPEVTQTPSHQVTQMGQEVILRCVPISNHLYFYWYRQILGQKVEFLVSFYNNEISEKSEIFDDQFSVERPDGSNFTLKIRSTKLEDSAMYFCASSENGQGYGYTFGSGTRLTVV.

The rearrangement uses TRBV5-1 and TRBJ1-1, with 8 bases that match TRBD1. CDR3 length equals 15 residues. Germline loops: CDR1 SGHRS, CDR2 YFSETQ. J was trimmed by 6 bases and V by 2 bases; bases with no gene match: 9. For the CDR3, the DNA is TGCGCCAGCAGCTTACCAACAGGGGGTCCCTCTGAAGCTTTCTTT. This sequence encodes CASSLPTGGPSEAFF.

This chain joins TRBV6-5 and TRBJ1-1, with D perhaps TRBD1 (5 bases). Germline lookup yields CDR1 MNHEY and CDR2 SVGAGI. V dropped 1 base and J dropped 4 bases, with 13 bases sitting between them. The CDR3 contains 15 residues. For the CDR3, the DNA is TGTGCCAGCAGTTACTTGTCAGGCAGGGCCACTGAAGCTTTCTTT. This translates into CASSYLSGRATEAFF.

CDR3 amino acids: CASSPAGVETTQYF. The CDR3 coding sequence is TGTGCCAGTAGTCCTGCCGGGGTTGAGACGACCCAGTACTTC. The chain combines TRBV19 with TRBJ2-5; possibly TRBD2 for D (5 bases). V was clipped by 5 bases and J by 7 bases, with 17 bases between them. Germline assignment: CDR1 LNHDA and CDR2 SQIVND (reference sequence). The CDR3 has 14 amino acids.

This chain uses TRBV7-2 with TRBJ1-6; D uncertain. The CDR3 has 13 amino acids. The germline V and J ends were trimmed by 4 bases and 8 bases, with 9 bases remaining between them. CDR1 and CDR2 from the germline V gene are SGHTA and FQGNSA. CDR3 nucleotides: TGTGCCAGCAGCTCCCCCCCCGATTCACCCCTCCACTTT. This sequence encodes CASSSPPDSPLHF. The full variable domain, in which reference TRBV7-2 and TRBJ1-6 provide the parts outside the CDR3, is GAGVSQSPSNKVTEKGKDVELRCDPISGHTALYWYRQSLGQGLEFLIYFQGNSAPDKSGLPSDRFSAERTGGSVSTLTIQRTQQEDSAVYLCASSSPPDSPLHFGNGTRLTVT.

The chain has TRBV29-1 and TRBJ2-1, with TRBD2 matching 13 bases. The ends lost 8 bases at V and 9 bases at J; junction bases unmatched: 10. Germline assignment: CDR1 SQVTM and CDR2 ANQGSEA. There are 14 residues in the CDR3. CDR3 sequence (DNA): TGCAGCACAAAGACTAGCGGGGGGACGGGTGAGCAGTTCTTC. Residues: CSTKTSGGTGEQFF.

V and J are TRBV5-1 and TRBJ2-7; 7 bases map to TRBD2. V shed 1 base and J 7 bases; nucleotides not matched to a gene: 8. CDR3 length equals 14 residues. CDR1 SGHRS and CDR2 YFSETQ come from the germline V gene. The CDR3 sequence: CASSLTAGSREQYV. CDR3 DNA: TGCGCCAGCAGCTTGACAGCGGGAAGTCGGGAGCAGTACGTC.

CDR3: CASSPSGAISAKLFF. CDR3 nucleotides: TGTGCCAGCAGCCCCTCAGGGGCGATCAGCGCAAAACTGTTTTTT. The chain combines TRBV6-2 or TRBV6-3 with TRBJ1-4; D possibly corresponds to TRBD1 (6 bases). This CDR3 spans 15 amino acids. The V and J ends lost 6 bases and 10 bases respectively, with 21 bases between them. The germline V gene has CDR1 MNHEY and CDR2 SVGEGT.

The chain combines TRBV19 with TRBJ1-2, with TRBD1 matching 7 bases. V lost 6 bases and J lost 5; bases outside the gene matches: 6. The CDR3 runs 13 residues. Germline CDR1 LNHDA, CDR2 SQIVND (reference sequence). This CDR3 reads CASSAGQQYGYTF. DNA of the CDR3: TGTGCCAGTAGCGCGGGACAGCAGTATGGCTACACCTTC.

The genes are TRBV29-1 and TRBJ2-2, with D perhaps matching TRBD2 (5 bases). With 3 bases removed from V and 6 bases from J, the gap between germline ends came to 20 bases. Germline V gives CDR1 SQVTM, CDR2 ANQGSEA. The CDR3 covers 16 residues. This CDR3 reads CSVEDPKPGIAGELFF. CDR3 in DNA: TGCAGCGTTGAGGATCCTAAACCGGGAATAGCCGGGGAGCTGTTTTTT.

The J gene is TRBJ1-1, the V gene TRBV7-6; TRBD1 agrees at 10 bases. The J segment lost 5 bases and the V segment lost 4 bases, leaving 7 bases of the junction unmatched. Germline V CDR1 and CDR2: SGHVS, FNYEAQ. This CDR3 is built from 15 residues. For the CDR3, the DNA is TGTGCCAGCAGCTCAGAGGACAGGGGGTGGACTGAAGCTTTCTTT. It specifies CASSSEDRGWTEAFF.

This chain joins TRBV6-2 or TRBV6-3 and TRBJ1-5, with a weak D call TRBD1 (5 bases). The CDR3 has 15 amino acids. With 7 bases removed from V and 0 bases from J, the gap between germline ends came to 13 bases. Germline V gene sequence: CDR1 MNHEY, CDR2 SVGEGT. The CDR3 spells CASIPRAASNQPQHF. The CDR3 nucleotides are TGTGCCAGCATCCCCAGGGCAGCTAGCAATCAGCCCCAGCATTTT.

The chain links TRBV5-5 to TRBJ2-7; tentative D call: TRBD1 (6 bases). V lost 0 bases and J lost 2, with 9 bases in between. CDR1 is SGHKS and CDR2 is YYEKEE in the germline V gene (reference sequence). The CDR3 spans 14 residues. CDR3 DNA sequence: TGTGCCAGCAGCTTGGCCCAGGGGCCCTACGAGCAGTACGTC. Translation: CASSLAQGPYEQYV.

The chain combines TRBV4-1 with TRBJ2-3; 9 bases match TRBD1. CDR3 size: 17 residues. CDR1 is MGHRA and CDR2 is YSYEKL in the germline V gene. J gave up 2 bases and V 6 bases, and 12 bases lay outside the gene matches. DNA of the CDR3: TGCGCCAGCAGACTACGAACAGGGGGCAATCCCACAGATACGCAGTATTTT. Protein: CASRLRTGGNPTDTQYF.

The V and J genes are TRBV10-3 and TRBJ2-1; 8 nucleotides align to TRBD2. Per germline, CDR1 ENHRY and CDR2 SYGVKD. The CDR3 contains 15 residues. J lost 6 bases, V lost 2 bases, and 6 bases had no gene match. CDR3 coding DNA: TGTGCCATCAGTGAGGGTAGCGGGGCCCTCAATGAGCAGTTCTTC. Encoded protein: CAISEGSGALNEQFF.

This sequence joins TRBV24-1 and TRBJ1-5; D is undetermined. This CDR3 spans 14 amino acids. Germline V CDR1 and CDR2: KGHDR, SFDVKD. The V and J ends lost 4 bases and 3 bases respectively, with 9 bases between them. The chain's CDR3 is CATSEGGYNQPQHF. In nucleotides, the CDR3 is TGTGCCACCAGTGAGGGAGGATACAATCAGCCCCAGCATTTT.

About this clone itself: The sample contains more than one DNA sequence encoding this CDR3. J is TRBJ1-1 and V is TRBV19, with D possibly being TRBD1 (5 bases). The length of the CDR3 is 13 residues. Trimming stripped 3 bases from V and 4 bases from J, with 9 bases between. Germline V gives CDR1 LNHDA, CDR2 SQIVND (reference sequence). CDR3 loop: CASSIGGGTEAFF. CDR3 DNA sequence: TGTGCCAGTAGTATTGGGGGAGGCACTGAAGCTTTCTTT. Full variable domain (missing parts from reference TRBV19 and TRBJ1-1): DGGITQSPKYLFRKEGQNVTLSCEQNLNHDAMYWYRQDPGQGLRLIYYSQIVNDFQKGDIAEGYSVSREKKESFPLTVTSAQKNPTAFYLCASSIGGGTEAFFGQGTRLTVV.

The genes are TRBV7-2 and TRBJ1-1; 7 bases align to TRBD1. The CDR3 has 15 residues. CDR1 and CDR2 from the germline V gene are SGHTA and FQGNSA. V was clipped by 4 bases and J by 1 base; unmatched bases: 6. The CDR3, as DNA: TGTGCCAGCAGCTCCCGACAGGGCCAGAACACTGAAGCTTTCTTT. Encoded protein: CASSSRQGQNTEAFF. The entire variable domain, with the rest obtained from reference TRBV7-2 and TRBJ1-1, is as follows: GAGVSQSPSNKVTEKGKDVELRCDPISGHTALYWYRQSLGQGLEFLIYFQGNSAPDKSGLPSDRFSAERTGGSVSTLTIQRTQQEDSAVYLCASSSRQGQNTEAFFGQGTRLTVV.

The CDR3 reads CASSPGLAGTYEQYF. CDR3 sequence (DNA): TGTGCCAGCAGCCCCGGACTAGCGGGGACCTACGAGCAGTACTTC. The rearrangement links TRBV7-2 to TRBJ2-7; 12 bases align to TRBD2. The CDR3 consists of 15 residues. In germline, CDR1 is SGHTA, CDR2 FQGNSA. V was pared by 5 bases and J by 2 bases, with 4 bases of the junction left unmatched.

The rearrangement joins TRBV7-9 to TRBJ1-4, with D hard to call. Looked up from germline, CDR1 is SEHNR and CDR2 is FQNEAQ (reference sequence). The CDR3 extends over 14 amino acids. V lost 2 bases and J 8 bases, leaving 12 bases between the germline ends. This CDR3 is CASSLTGSSEKLFF. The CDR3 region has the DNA TGTGCCAGCAGCTTAACCGGGAGTTCGGAAAAACTGTTTTTT.

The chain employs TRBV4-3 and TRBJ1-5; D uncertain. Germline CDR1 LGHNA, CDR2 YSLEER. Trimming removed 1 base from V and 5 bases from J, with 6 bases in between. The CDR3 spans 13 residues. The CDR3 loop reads CASSQGVDQPQHF. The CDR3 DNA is TGCGCCAGCAGCCAAGGAGTGGATCAGCCCCAGCATTTT.

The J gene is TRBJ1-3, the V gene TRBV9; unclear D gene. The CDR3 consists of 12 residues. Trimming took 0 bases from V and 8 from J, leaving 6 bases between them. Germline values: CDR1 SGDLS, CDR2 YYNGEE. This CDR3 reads CASSVGEDTIYF. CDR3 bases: TGTGCCAGCAGCGTAGGGGAGGACACCATATATTTT.

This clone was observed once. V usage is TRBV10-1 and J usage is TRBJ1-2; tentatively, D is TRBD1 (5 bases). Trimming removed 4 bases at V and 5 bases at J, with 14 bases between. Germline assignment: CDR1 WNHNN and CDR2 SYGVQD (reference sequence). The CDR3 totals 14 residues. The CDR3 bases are TGCGCCAGCAGTGGGGGGGGGAGATGTTATGGCTACACCTTC. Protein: CASSGGGRCYGYTF.

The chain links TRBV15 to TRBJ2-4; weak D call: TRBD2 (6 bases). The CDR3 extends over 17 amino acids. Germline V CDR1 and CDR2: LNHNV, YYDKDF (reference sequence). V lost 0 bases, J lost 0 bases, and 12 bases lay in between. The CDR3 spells CATSRDRVGGAKNIQYF. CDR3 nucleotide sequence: TGTGCCACCAGCAGAGATCGTGTGGGGGGAGCCAAAAACATTCAGTACTTC.

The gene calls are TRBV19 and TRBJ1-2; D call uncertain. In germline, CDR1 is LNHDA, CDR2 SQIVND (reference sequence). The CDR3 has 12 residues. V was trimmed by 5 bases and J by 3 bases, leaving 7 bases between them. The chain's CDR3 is CASSPPDYGYTF. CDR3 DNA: TGTGCCAGTAGTCCCCCGGACTATGGCTACACCTTC.

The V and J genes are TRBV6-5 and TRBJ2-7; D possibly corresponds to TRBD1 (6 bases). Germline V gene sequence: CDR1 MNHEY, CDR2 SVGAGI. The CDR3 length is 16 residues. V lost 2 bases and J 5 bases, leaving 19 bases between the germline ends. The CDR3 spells CASSYTRQVSLNEQYF. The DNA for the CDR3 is TGTGCCAGCAGTTACACTCGACAGGTGAGCCTGAACGAGCAGTACTTC.

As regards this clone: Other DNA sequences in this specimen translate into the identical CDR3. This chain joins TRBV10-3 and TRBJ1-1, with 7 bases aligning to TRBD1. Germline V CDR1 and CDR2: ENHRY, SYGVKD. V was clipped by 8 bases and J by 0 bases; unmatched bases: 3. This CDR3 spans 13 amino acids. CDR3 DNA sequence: TGTGCCATCCGGGACAGCATGAACACTGAAGCTTTCTTT. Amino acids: CAIRDSMNTEAFF.